These 20 T cell receptor beta chains share one sample of origin, sequenced in a study of graft-versus-host responses after intestinal transplantation. The antigens for these receptors are not known. Sequencing was performed with immunoSEQ multiplex PCR; in TCRdb, only in-frame clones are kept and a portion is missing. The top ten hold over 0.6% of the sample, which has about 100,000 clones, approximately 86% seen once. Sequencing used unstimulated CD4+ T cells sorted from spleen or lymph node cells, obtained before transplant. Receptors originate from a human donor who was the organ donor for an intestinal transplant.

The chain carries TRBV18 and TRBJ1-2; tentatively, D is TRBD1 (6 bases). CDR3 length: 16 residues. Germline V gene lookup returns CDR1 KGHSH and CDR2 LQKENI. Trimming cost V 2 bases and J 4 bases, with 17 bases left between them. CDR3 in amino acids: CASSPIKFTGSYGYTF. CDR3 nucleotide sequence: TGTGCCAGCTCACCAATTAAGTTCACAGGGTCCTATGGCTACACCTTC.

The chain links TRBV11-2 to TRBJ1-1; no clear D gene. Deletions cut 5 bases from V and 10 bases from J, with 14 bases between. The CDR3 extends over 12 amino acids. Germline V gene lookup returns CDR1 SGHAT and CDR2 FQNNGV. CDR3 DNA: TGTGCCAGCAGCCGAACGGGGATGTCAGCTTTCTTT. As protein: CASSRTGMSAFF. Complete variable domain (other parts from reference TRBV11-2 and TRBJ1-1): EAGVAQSPRYKIIEKRQSVAFWCNPISGHATLYWYQQILGQGPKLLIQFQNNGVVDDSQLPKDRFSAERLKGVDSTLKIQPAKLEDSAVYLCASSRTGMSAFFGQGTRLTVV.

The chain uses TRBV29-1 and TRBJ2-7; D is perhaps TRBD1 or TRBD2 (5 bases each). Between the trimmed V and J ends, which lost 4 bases and 3 bases, there was a span of 16 bases. Germline V lookup: CDR1 SQVTM, CDR2 ANQGSEA. This CDR3 comprises 14 residues. The CDR3 coding sequence is TGCAGCGTTGTTGCACGAGGGGAACGCTACGAGCAGTACTTC. Its translation is CSVVARGERYEQYF.

This chain joins TRBV7-3 and TRBJ1-1; D not resolved. Germline assignment: CDR1 SGHTA and CDR2 FQGTGA. The CDR3 spans 14 residues. V shed 5 bases and J shed 2 bases, with 12 bases lying between them. The CDR3 is CASSLGSENTEAFF. The CDR3 DNA follows: TGTGCCAGCAGCCTGGGGTCAGAAAACACTGAAGCTTTCTTT.

The chain uses TRBV4-1 and TRBJ2-5; possibly TRBD1 for D (6 bases). Between the trimmed V and J ends, which lost 0 bases and 5 bases, there was a span of 13 bases. The CDR3 covers 15 residues. Germline V gives CDR1 MGHRA, CDR2 YSYEKL. CDR3 in DNA: TGCGCCAGCAGCCAAGAGACTGCAGGGGCTGAGACCCAGTACTTC. Translating it yields CASSQETAGAETQYF.

The chain uses TRBV5-6 and TRBJ1-2; 9 bases line up with TRBD1. This CDR3 spans 13 amino acids. Looked up from germline, CDR1 is SGHDT and CDR2 is YYEEEE. The V and J ends lost 4 bases and 7 bases, in that order; junction bases with no gene match: 5. The CDR3 region has the DNA TGTGCCAGCAGCAGACAGGGGGTTGGTGGCTACACCTTC. Protein product: CASSRQGVGGYTF.

This rearrangement joins TRBV5-1 to TRBJ1-6; no definite D call. The germline gives CDR1 SGHRS, CDR2 YFSETQ. V was shortened by 7 bases and J by 8 bases, with 10 bases between the two germline ends. The CDR3 spans 12 residues. CDR3 sequence (DNA): TGCGCCAGCTCCACTGGCGATTCACCCCTCCACTTT. Amino acids: CASSTGDSPLHF.

This clone has more than one count but fewer than ten. This chain joins TRBV6-5 and TRBJ2-5; 8 nucleotides align to TRBD2. Germline lookup yields CDR1 MNHEY and CDR2 SVGAGI. J gave up 2 bases and V 8 bases, and 7 bases lay outside the gene matches. This CDR3 contains 14 residues. CDR3 nucleotide sequence: TGTGCCAGCTCTCCGACTAGCGCACAAGAGACCCAGTACTTC. This sequence encodes CASSPTSAQETQYF.

The V and J genes are TRBV11-3 and TRBJ2-1, with TRBD2 matching 7 bases. The CDR3 has 17 residues. The junction had 11 bases not matched to a gene; V was cut back by 1 base and J by 5 bases. Germline V gene lookup returns CDR1 SGHNT and CDR2 YENEEA. The CDR3: CASSLVTGTTINNEQFF. The CDR3 region has the DNA TGTGCCAGCAGCTTAGTGACCGGGACTACAATCAACAATGAGCAGTTCTTC. Complete variable domain (other parts from reference TRBV11-3 and TRBJ2-1): EAGVVQSPRYKIIEKKQPVAFWCNPISGHNTLYWYLQNLGQGPELLIRYENEEAVDDSQLPKDRFSAERLKGVDSTLKIQPAELGDSAVYLCASSLVTGTTINNEQFFGPGTRLTVL.

The rearrangement links TRBV9 to TRBJ2-3; D uncertain. Germline assignment: CDR1 SGDLS and CDR2 YYNGEE. V was cut by 3 bases and J by 5 bases, with 13 bases left in between. The CDR3 runs 14 residues. CDR3 residues: CASSAGATGDTQYF. The CDR3 coding sequence is TGTGCCAGCAGCGCGGGCGCCACCGGAGATACGCAGTATTTT.

The rearrangement uses TRBV2 and TRBJ2-3; TRBD2 might be the D (5 bases). V lost 4 bases, J lost 0 bases, and 8 bases lay in between. The CDR3 length is 14 residues. Per the germline V gene, CDR1 is SNHLY and CDR2 is FYNNEI. The CDR3 reads CASSVSGSTDTQYF. CDR3 sequence (DNA): TGTGCCAGCAGTGTAAGCGGCAGCACAGATACGCAGTATTTT.

Relative to its sample, this clone is medium-sized (0.01 to 0.1%). This chain links TRBV7-9 with TRBJ1-4; D is unclear. Trimming took 1 base from V and 0 from J, leaving 3 bases between them. This CDR3 has 14 amino acids. Germline CDR1 and CDR2: SEHNR and FQNEAQ (reference sequence). The CDR3 is CASSLDTTNEKLFF. The CDR3 DNA follows: TGTGCCAGCAGCTTAGACACAACTAATGAAAAACTGTTTTTT.

This chain joins TRBV19 and TRBJ2-4; tentative D call: TRBD2 (5 bases). Trimming took off 2 bases at V and 1 base at J, with 21 bases between the two ends. The CDR3 has 19 residues. The germline gives CDR1 LNHDA, CDR2 SQIVND (reference sequence). The DNA of the CDR3 is TGTGCCAGTAGTATAATTGACGGGAAAGGAACGATTGCCAAAAACATTCAGTACTTC. This codes for CASSIIDGKGTIAKNIQYF.

This chain links TRBV18 with TRBJ2-1, with 7 bases that match TRBD2. The CDR3 spans 15 residues. The J segment lost 1 base and the V segment lost 5 bases, leaving 5 bases of the junction unmatched. Germline V gene lookup returns CDR1 KGHSH and CDR2 LQKENI. Here the CDR3 reads CASSGGTTSYNEQFF. CDR3 in DNA: TGTGCCAGCTCAGGTGGGACTACTTCCTACAATGAGCAGTTCTTC. Together with reference TRBV18 and TRBJ2-1, the CDR3 gives the full variable domain: NAGVMQNPRHLVRRRGQEARLRCSPMKGHSHVYWYRQLPEEGLKFMVYLQKENIIDESGMPKERFSAEFPKEGPSILRIQQVVRGDSAAYFCASSGGTTSYNEQFFGPGTRLTVL.

V usage is TRBV5-6 and J usage is TRBJ1-6, with D perhaps matching TRBD1 (6 bases). The V end lost 9 bases, the J end lost 8 bases, and 15 bases lay between the germline ends. Germline V CDR1 and CDR2: SGHDT, YYEEEE. The CDR3 runs 13 residues. CDR3 sequence: CATRSGEHSPLHF. The CDR3 DNA follows: TGTGCCACCAGATCAGGGGAACATTCACCCCTCCACTTT.

Worth noting for this clone: The same CDR3 also results from other DNA sequences found in this sample. The chain is built from TRBV5-1 and TRBJ2-5, with 8 bases fitting TRBD1. The CDR3 extends over 14 amino acids. Germline-derived CDR1 and CDR2 are SGHRS and YFSETQ. The V segment lost 0 bases and the J segment 2 bases; nucleotides outside the gene matches: 0. The CDR3 region has the DNA TGCGCCAGCAGCTTGGACAGGGGGCAAGAGACCCAGTACTTC. Translated: CASSLDRGQETQYF.

The chain has TRBV7-2 and TRBJ2-2; 7 nucleotides match TRBD1. J was trimmed by 4 bases and V by 2 bases; bases with no gene match: 1. CDR3 length: 14 residues. The germline gives CDR1 SGHTA, CDR2 FQGNSA. In DNA, the CDR3 is TGTGCCAGCAGCTTACACAGGGGCACCGGGGAGCTGTTTTTT. Translation: CASSLHRGTGELFF.

The chain combines TRBV6-5 with TRBJ1-1, with D perhaps TRBD1 (6 bases). Trimming pared 7 bases from V and 2 bases from J, leaving 17 bases between. The CDR3 length is 15 residues. From germline, CDR1 is MNHEY and CDR2 SVGAGI. The CDR3 loop is CASIPRDTGNTEAFF. The CDR3 DNA sequence: TGTGCCAGCATCCCCCGGGACACGGGCAACACTGAAGCTTTCTTT.

The chain is built from TRBV6-6 and TRBJ1-2, with 8 bases identical to TRBD1. The V gene end was trimmed by 6 bases and the J gene end by 3 bases; junction bases not matched to a gene: 6. This CDR3 has 14 amino acids. In germline, CDR1 is MNHNY, CDR2 SVGAGI (reference sequence). The chain's CDR3 is CASSQDRDHYGYTF. The CDR3 region has the DNA TGTGCCAGCAGCCAGGACAGGGACCACTATGGCTACACCTTC.

The chain has TRBV7-2 and TRBJ2-7; 9 nucleotides line up with TRBD1. J lost 6 bases, V lost 1 base, and 7 bases had no gene match. Per the germline V gene, CDR1 is SGHTA and CDR2 is FQGNSA. CDR3 size: 15 residues. CDR3: CASSLGGTGSREQYF. CDR3 DNA: TGTGCCAGCAGCTTAGGTGGGACAGGGTCTCGCGAGCAGTACTTC.